This T cell receptor beta chain originates from a study of blood T cell repertoires in COVID-19. Here immunoSEQ multiplex PCR was the method, and the copy in TCRdb shows in-frame clones only, minus some. The sample carries roughly 380,000 clones, over 65% recorded once. V gave up 3 bases and J gave up 2 bases, with 11 bases separating them. The CDR3 covers 15 residues. The V gene's germline CDR1 is SGHTA and CDR2 FQGNSA. The J gene is TRBJ2-1, the V gene TRBV7-2; D might be TRBD1 (5 bases). The TCR comes from a human donor with acute or convalescent COVID-19. The donor label of this sample is uncertain. What was sequenced was peripheral blood. The CDR3 DNA follows: TGTGCCAGCAGCTTGGACATAGGGGCCTACAATGAGCAGTTCTTC. Translated, it gives CASSLDIGAYNEQFF.